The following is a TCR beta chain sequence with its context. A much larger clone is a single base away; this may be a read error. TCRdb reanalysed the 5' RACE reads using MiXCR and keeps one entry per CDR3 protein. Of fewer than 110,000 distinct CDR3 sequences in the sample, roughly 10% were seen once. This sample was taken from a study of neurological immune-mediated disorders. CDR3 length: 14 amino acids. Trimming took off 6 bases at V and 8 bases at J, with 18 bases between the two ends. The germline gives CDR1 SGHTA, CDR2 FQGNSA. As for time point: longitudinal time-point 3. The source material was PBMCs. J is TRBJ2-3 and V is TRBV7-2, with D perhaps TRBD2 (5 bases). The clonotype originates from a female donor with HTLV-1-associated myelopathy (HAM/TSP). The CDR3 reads CASSQTGSEGTQYF. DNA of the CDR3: TGTGCCAGCAGTCAGACTGGCAGTGAGGGTACGCAGTATTTT.